Below are 17 T cell receptor beta chains sequenced from a single sample in a study of shared clonotypes between healthy human individuals. Libraries were prepared by immunoSEQ multiplex PCR; TCRdb keeps only in-frame clonotypes and omits some of them. The data contain about 480,000 clones, 75% to 80% of them singletons. Sequenced sample: PBMCs. All receptors come from a woman aged 40 to 49 in good health. Some clones in this sample may be carry-over from other donors' samples.

The chain recombines TRBV5-5 with TRBJ2-1; 8 bases match TRBD2. With V trimmed by 2 bases and J by 4 bases, 11 bases remained unmatched. This CDR3 spans 17 amino acids. From germline, CDR1 is SGHKS and CDR2 YYEKEE (reference sequence). CDR3 sequence reads: CASSLRVAREDYNEQFF. CDR3 DNA: TGTGCCAGCAGCTTAAGGGTCGCGCGGGAGGATTACAATGAGCAGTTCTTC.

This clone appeared a few times. The chain joins TRBV27 to TRBJ2-4; D assignment may be TRBD1 or TRBD2 (5 bases each). Trimming shortened V by 1 base and J by 1 base, and 5 bases separated the two germline ends. CDR1 and CDR2 from the germline V gene are MNHEY and SMNVEV (reference sequence). The CDR3 covers 14 residues. The CDR3 DNA follows: TGTGCCAGCAGTTTATGGGGGGCCAAAAACATTCAGTACTTC. It is translated as CASSLWGAKNIQYF.

The chain has TRBV18 and TRBJ2-1; 10 nucleotides match TRBD1. This CDR3 contains 15 residues. The germline CDR1 and CDR2 sequences are KGHSH and LQKENI. With 6 bases clipped from V and 2 bases from J, the junction kept 4 bases outside the gene matches. The CDR3 region has the DNA TGTGCCAGCTCCCCCGGGACAGGGGCCTACAATGAGCAGTTCTTC. Protein sequence: CASSPGTGAYNEQFF.

This clone was observed a single time. V gene TRBV7-9 combines with J gene TRBJ2-1, with 10 bases identical to TRBD1. Germline V lookup: CDR1 SEHNR, CDR2 FQNEAQ (reference sequence). This CDR3 is built from 18 residues. J lost 15 bases, V lost 1 base, and 21 bases had no gene match. For the CDR3, the DNA is TGTGCCAGCAGCTTAGGAAGGAGTCGGGACAGGGGAACCCTAGGTCGGTTCTTC. It translates to CASSLGRSRDRGTLGRFF.

V usage is TRBV2 and J usage is TRBJ2-7, with unresolved D. Germline values: CDR1 SNHLY, CDR2 FYNNEI. Trimming left V 3 bases short and J 2 bases short, with 8 bases between. The CDR3 has 13 residues. Written as DNA, the CDR3 is TGTGCCAGCAGTGACGAGGACGCCTACGAGCAGTACTTC. Translated, it gives CASSDEDAYEQYF.

The gene calls are TRBV29-1 and TRBJ2-7; TRBD2 agrees at 8 bases. V was pared by 5 bases and J by 7 bases, with 7 bases of the junction left unmatched. The length of the CDR3 is 12 residues. From germline, CDR1 is SQVTM and CDR2 ANQGSEA. As DNA, the CDR3 is TGCAGCGTTCAGCGGGAGAGTAGGGAGCAGTACTTC. This codes for CSVQRESREQYF.

This clone appeared once. Distinct nucleotide sequences in the sample also encode this CDR3. The rearrangement uses TRBV5-1 and TRBJ2-7; 8 bases line up with TRBD1. Germline V lookup: CDR1 SGHRS, CDR2 YFSETQ. The V gene end was trimmed by 0 bases and the J gene end by 3 bases; junction bases not matched to a gene: 2. This CDR3 is built from 14 residues. The CDR3 sequence: CASSLGGTGYEQYF. The DNA for the CDR3 is TGCGCCAGCAGCTTGGGGGGGACAGGCTACGAGCAGTACTTC. Full variable domain (remainder filled in from reference TRBV5-1 and TRBJ2-7): KAGVTQTPRYLIKTRGQQVTLSCSPISGHRSVSWYQQTPGQGLQFLFEYFSETQRNKGNFPGRFSGRQFSNSRSEMNVSTLELGDSALYLCASSLGGTGYEQYFGPGTRLTVT.

A few counts support this clone. The chain employs TRBV5-1 and TRBJ2-3, with 7 nucleotides matching TRBD1. CDR3 size: 15 residues. Unmatched junction bases numbered 7, after V lost 4 bases and J lost 2 bases. Germline CDR1 is SGHRS and CDR2 is YFSETQ. CDR3 DNA sequence: TGCGCCAGCAGCCCCCGACAGGGTACCACAGATACGCAGTATTTT. This codes for CASSPRQGTTDTQYF.

This chain uses TRBV19 with TRBJ1-5; 7 bases match TRBD1. The CDR3 is 14 amino acids. Per the germline V gene, CDR1 is LNHDA and CDR2 is SQIVND (reference sequence). The V segment lost 7 bases and the J segment 2 bases; nucleotides outside the gene matches: 5. The DNA for the CDR3 is TGTGCCAGTATCCGACAGGGTGGCAATCAGCCCCAGCATTTT. Translated, it gives CASIRQGGNQPQHF.

The chain has TRBV7-8 and TRBJ2-7, with TRBD1 matching 7 bases. Losses at the gene ends were 5 bases for V and 3 bases for J; bases not matched to a gene: 10. From germline, CDR1 is SGHVS and CDR2 FQNEAQ. This CDR3 is 15 amino acids long. The CDR3 here is CASSDYRGKGYEQYF. The DNA of the CDR3 is TGTGCCAGCAGCGACTACAGGGGTAAGGGCTACGAGCAGTACTTC.

The table lists this clone with a count of one. Other DNA sequences in this sample translate to the same CDR3. The rearrangement links TRBV9 to TRBJ2-3; TRBD2 matches 8 bases. CDR1 and CDR2 from the germline V gene are SGDLS and YYNGEE. The CDR3 runs to 16 residues. V was clipped by 0 bases and J by 2 bases; unmatched bases: 5. As DNA, the CDR3 is TGTGCCAGCAGCGTAGGGCTAGCGGGCGCCACAGATACGCAGTATTTT. It specifies CASSVGLAGATDTQYF.

As DNA, the CDR3 is TGTGCCAGCCCCGCCCCAGGGGCCCTTGGCTACACCTTC. It is translated as CASPAPGALGYTF. The chain has TRBV2 and TRBJ1-2; TRBD1 might be the D (6 bases). CDR1 is SNHLY, CDR2 FYNNEI, per germline. The CDR3 has 13 amino acids. The V end lost 8 bases, the J end lost 7 bases, and 17 bases lay between the germline ends.

The chain has TRBV7-2 and TRBJ2-1, with 7 bases aligning to TRBD2. The CDR3 consists of 15 residues. V lost 4 bases, J lost 7 bases, and 10 bases stayed unmatched. The germline V gene encodes CDR1 SGHTA and CDR2 FQGNSA. CDR3 sequence: CASSYLGGTGNEQFF. As DNA, the CDR3 is TGTGCCAGCAGCTACTTGGGAGGGACGGGGAATGAGCAGTTCTTC.

This clone was counted between two and nine times. DNA for the CDR3: TGTGCCAGCAAGTATGAAGCGGGAGCTGTCGGGGAGCTGTTTTTT. This encodes CASKYEAGAVGELFF. J is TRBJ2-2 and V is TRBV2, with TRBD2 identical over 8 bases. This CDR3 has 15 residues. Germline CDR1 SNHLY, CDR2 FYNNEI. With 7 bases clipped from V and 7 bases from J, the junction kept 11 bases outside the gene matches.

This rearrangement joins TRBV2 to TRBJ2-5, with a tentative D call TRBD2 (5 bases). V dropped 7 bases and J dropped 2 bases, with 11 bases sitting between them. The CDR3 has 13 amino acids. CDR1 is SNHLY and CDR2 is FYNNEI in the germline V gene. The CDR3 DNA reads as TGTGCCAGCACCTTAGAGGGACAAGAGACCCAGTACTTC. Protein sequence: CASTLEGQETQYF. The full variable domain, with the rest looked up from reference TRBV2 and TRBJ2-5, is EPEVTQTPSHQVTQMGQEVILRCVPISNHLYFYWYRQILGQKVEFLVSFYNNEISEKSEIFDDQFSVERPDGSNFTLKIRSTKLEDSAMYFCASTLEGQETQYFGPGTRLLVL.

The chain links TRBV6-6 to TRBJ1-4; D is unclear. This CDR3 region has 14 residues. Trimming stripped 3 bases from V and 4 bases from J, with 9 bases between. Germline CDR1 is MNHNY and CDR2 is SVGAGI (reference sequence). In DNA, the CDR3 is TGTGCCAGCAGTTATTCTGGGTATAATGAAAAACTGTTTTTT. Its protein is CASSYSGYNEKLFF.

CDR3 in amino acids: CASSFQAQGAANEKLFF. The DNA of the CDR3 is TGCGCCAGCAGCTTTCAAGCCCAGGGGGCCGCTAATGAAAAACTGTTTTTT. This sequence joins TRBV5-1 and TRBJ1-4, with TRBD1 matching 8 bases. Germline V gives CDR1 SGHRS, CDR2 YFSETQ. The CDR3 length is 17 residues. V lost 2 bases to trimming and J lost 3 bases; unmatched junction nucleotides: 9.